These T cell receptor beta chains were read from a single sample in a study of cytomegalovirus exposure and HLA in healthy donors. Measured with immunoSEQ multiplex PCR; TCRdb has only the in-frame clones, and not every one. The sample lists 200,000 to 250,000 clones, over 80% seen once, with over 13% in the top ten. The sample comprised PBMCs. All receptors derive from a woman in her thirties in good health and CMV-seropositive. CDR3s include the opening cysteine and the closing phenylalanine or tryptophan. A D gene is named only where the DNA matches it firmly. Clone size is shown for a subset of rows, as once, few, many or a class of expanded clone.

abundance	d_gene	v_gene	j_gene	CDR3nt	CDR3aa
-	TRBD2	TRBV7-7	TRBJ2-1	TGTGCTAGCAGCCCCAGGGTAGCGGGAGATCTTAATGGCAATGAGCAGTTCTTC	CASSPRVAGDLNGNEQFF
-	TRBD1	TRBV27	TRBJ2-3	TGTGCCACCGCCGGACCCTGGACAGGGCCGATCGCAGATACGCAGTATTTT	CATAGPWTGPIADTQYF
-	TRBD1	TRBV4-1	TRBJ1-2	TGCGCCAGCAGCCAAGATTGGACAGGGGGCACGGTCTATGGCTACACCTTC	CASSQDWTGGTVYGYTF
-	-	TRBV6-1	TRBJ2-7	TGTGCCAGCAGTGAAGCGACACAGCTCTACGAGCAGTACTTC	CASSEATQLYEQYF
-	TRBD1	TRBV27	TRBJ2-1	TGTGCCAGCAGTTTGACCGGGACAGGGTACAATGAGCAGTTCTTC	CASSLTGTGYNEQFF
-	-	TRBV30	TRBJ2-3	TGTGCCTGGAGTTCCGCCGGATATCGCACAGATACGCAGTATTTT	CAWSSAGYRTDTQYF
many	-	TRBV7-9	TRBJ2-7	TGTGCCAGCAGCCATACGGGGGACGAGCAGTACTTC	CASSHTGDEQYF
-	-	TRBV28	TRBJ2-7	TGTGCCAGCGGCCCTTCCTACGAGCAGTACTTC	CASGPSYEQYF
-	TRBD2	TRBV11-2	TRBJ2-7	TGTGCCAGCAGCCTTACTAGCGGAACCTCCTACGAGCAGTACTTC	CASSLTSGTSYEQYF
-	TRBD2	TRBV10-1	TRBJ2-1	TGCGCCAGCAGTGAAGGCGGGAGTTGGAATGAGCAGTTCTTC	CASSEGGSWNEQFF
-	-	TRBV18	TRBJ1-1	TGTGCCAGCTCACCTACGGCAGGGAATTTGGCTTTCTTT	CASSPTAGNLAFF
-	-	TRBV29-1	TRBJ1-2	TGCAGCGTTGAAGTTCTTATACAGGGCTCTGGCTACACCTTC	CSVEVLIQGSGYTF
-	-	TRBV10-3	TRBJ2-1	TGTGCCATCAGTTCCCCCTACAATGAGCAGTTCTTC	CAISSPYNEQFF
-	TRBD2	TRBV4-2	TRBJ2-3	TGTGCCAGCAGCCAAGTACTAGGCGGGAGTATAGAGCCAGATACGCAGTATTTT	CASSQVLGGSIEPDTQYF
medium-sized	TRBD1	TRBV6-1	TRBJ1-4	TGTGCCAGCAGTGAAGGAGCGGGACAGGGATATGAAAAACTGTTTTTT	CASSEGAGQGYEKLFF
few	TRBD2	TRBV10-3	TRBJ2-1	TGTGCCATCAGTGTTTGGCGGGAGGGTTCCTACAATGAGCAGTTCTTC	CAISVWREGSYNEQFF
-	-	TRBV15	TRBJ2-7	TGTGCCACCAGCCGTACGAGGGCGCAGAGCTCCTACGAGCAGTACTTC	CATSRTRAQSSYEQYF
-	TRBD2	TRBV10-3	TRBJ2-2	TGTGCCACGAGATCAGGGACTAGCGGGGCCTCGAACACCGGGGAGCTGTTTTTT	CATRSGTSGASNTGELFF
-	-	TRBV5-6	TRBJ1-2	TGTGCCAGCAGCTTGGGTACTCCTAACCCCTATGGCTACACCTTC	CASSLGTPNPYGYTF
-	-	TRBV6-1	TRBJ1-1	TGTGCCAGCAGTGACTTATCGACAGCGAACACTGAAGCTTTCTTT	CASSDLSTANTEAFF
-	-	TRBV10-3	TRBJ2-1	TGTGCCATCAGTGAGTCGAATAGGGCAGCCTCCCCCTACAATGAGCAGTTCTTC	CAISESNRAASPYNEQFF
-	-	TRBV30	TRBJ1-1	TGTGCCTGGTATTCAGGGGAAACTGAAGCTTTCTTT	CAWYSGETEAFF
-	TRBD2	TRBV18	TRBJ2-1	TGTGCCAGCTCGGAGTTTGGCGGGAGCTACAATGAGCAGTTCTTC	CASSEFGGSYNEQFF
-	TRBD1	TRBV4-1	TRBJ1-1	TGCGCCAGCAGCCAGACAGGGTCTGAAGCTTTCTTT	CASSQTGSEAFF
-	-	TRBV5-1	TRBJ1-2	TGCGCCAGCAGCGGGACAACAGGGAACTATGGCTACACCTTC	CASSGTTGNYGYTF
-	-	TRBV4-1	TRBJ2-2	TGCGCCAGCAGCGCCAAGATACCAGGGTGGGCCGGGGAGCTGTTTTTT	CASSAKIPGWAGELFF
few	-	TRBV7-9	TRBJ2-7	TGTGCCAGCAGCTTAGGGGGCGGTGCCTACGAGCAGTACTTC	CASSLGGGAYEQYF
once	-	TRBV13	TRBJ2-1	TGTGCCAGCAGCCTAGGGACGTCCTACAATGAGCAGTTCTTC	CASSLGTSYNEQFF
-	-	TRBV27	TRBJ2-5	TGTGCCAGCATTTGGGGGGAGACCCAGTACTTC	CASIWGETQYF
-	TRBD1	TRBV7-8	TRBJ1-2	TGTGCCAGCAGCTTGGGGACAGGAAACTATGGCTACACCTTC	CASSLGTGNYGYTF
-	TRBD1	TRBV7-4	TRBJ1-5	TGTGCCAGCAGCTCGCCGGGACAGGGCCCGTCCCAGCATTTT	CASSSPGQGPSQHF
-	-	TRBV6-5	TRBJ2-7	TGTGCCAGCAGTCCAAAGTTTGGTCGCTCCTACGAGCAGTACTTC	CASSPKFGRSYEQYF
-	-	TRBV28	TRBJ2-7	TGTGCCAGCAGTTTCCATTCCCGGGGCAGGTTCGACGAGCAGTACTTC	CASSFHSRGRFDEQYF
-	TRBD1	TRBV28	TRBJ2-7	TGTGCCAGCAGTTCAGACAGGGCAAAGTACTTC	CASSSDRAKYF
-	TRBD1	TRBV13	TRBJ1-1	TGTGCCAGCAGCCCGGGACAGCACACTGAAGCTTTCTTT	CASSPGQHTEAFF
-	-	TRBV7-8	TRBJ2-1	TGTGCCAGCAGCTTAGGAGCAGGTGCCGGGAATGAGCAGTTCTTC	CASSLGAGAGNEQFF
-	-	TRBV7-9	TRBJ2-7	TGTGCCAGCAGCCAAACACAGGCCTACGAGCAGTACTTC	CASSQTQAYEQYF
-	-	TRBV6-5	TRBJ1-4	TGTGCCAGCAGTTACGCCAGGAATGAAAAACTGTTTTTT	CASSYARNEKLFF
-	-	TRBV27	TRBJ1-2	TGTGCCAGTACTACAGGGAAAGAGAACTATGGCTACACCTTC	CASTTGKENYGYTF
-	TRBD1	TRBV18	TRBJ1-2	TGTGCCAGCTCACCCCGGGACAGCGCTAACTATGGCTACACCTTC	CASSPRDSANYGYTF
-	-	TRBV27	TRBJ2-7	TGTGCCAGCAGTTCAAATTCCTACGAGCAGTACTTC	CASSSNSYEQYF
-	-	TRBV10-3	TRBJ1-4	TGTGCCATCAGACAGACAACTAATGAAAAACTGTTTTTT	CAIRQTTNEKLFF
-	-	TRBV19	TRBJ1-2	TGTGCCAGTACCCTGGGCCGGGGGAGCTATGGCTACACCTTC	CASTLGRGSYGYTF
-	-	TRBV5-1	TRBJ2-7	TGCGCCAGCAGCTTCGACAGGGAGGACGAGCAGTACTTC	CASSFDREDEQYF
few	-	TRBV30	TRBJ1-2	TGTGCCTGGGCGCCTTCGGGGAATTATGGCTACACCTTC	CAWAPSGNYGYTF
-	TRBD1	TRBV29-1	TRBJ1-1	TGCAGCGTTGGCCAGGGGGGAATGAACACTGAAGCTTTCTTT	CSVGQGGMNTEAFF
-	-	TRBV2	TRBJ2-7	TGTGCCAGCACCGGTCGATCGGGCTACGAGCAGTACTTC	CASTGRSGYEQYF
-	-	TRBV29-1	TRBJ2-7	TGCAGCGTCCATCAGGGGTACGAGCAGTACTTC	CSVHQGYEQYF
-	TRBD2	TRBV27	TRBJ2-3	TGTGCCAGCAGTACAACTAGCGGGAGGAGCACAGATACGCAGTATTTT	CASSTTSGRSTDTQYF
-	-	TRBV5-5	TRBJ2-1	TGTGCCAGCAGCTTGGAACCGAATGAGCAGTTCTTC	CASSLEPNEQFF
-	-	TRBV15	TRBJ2-5	TGTGCCACCAGCAGAGATCTGGCGGCAGAGACCCAGTACTTC	CATSRDLAAETQYF
-	TRBD2	TRBV27	TRBJ2-1	TGTGCCAGCACTAGCGGGAATCTCTACAATGAGCAGTTCTTC	CASTSGNLYNEQFF
-	TRBD2	TRBV29-1	TRBJ2-1	TGCAGCGCACAGACTAGCGGTTATAACAATGAGCAGTTCTTC	CSAQTSGYNNEQFF
-	-	TRBV9	TRBJ1-5	TGTGCCAGCAGCGTAGGGGGCGCCCCCCAGCCCCAGCATTTT	CASSVGGAPQPQHF
few	-	TRBV14	TRBJ1-5	TGTGCCAGCAGCCAACAGGGGAAGCCCCAGCATTTT	CASSQQGKPQHF
-	-	TRBV7-2	TRBJ1-1	TGTGCCAGCAACCTCCCGGAGAGGTACACTGAAGCTTTCTTT	CASNLPERYTEAFF
-	-	TRBV29-1	TRBJ2-5	TGCAGCGTTGAACGGGCTAGCGTCCAAGAGACCCAGTACTTC	CSVERASVQETQYF
-	-	TRBV28	TRBJ1-1	TGTGCCAGCAGTTTTGGAGGTGAAGCTTTCTTT	CASSFGGEAFF
few	TRBD1	TRBV6-1	TRBJ1-2	TGTGCCAGCAGTGACGAAGTGACAGGGGAGCACGGCTACACCTTC	CASSDEVTGEHGYTF